A selection of T cell receptor beta chains follows, all from one sample in a study of healthy donors' naive CD4 and CD8 T cells. TCRdb reanalysed the reads using MiXCR and keeps one entry per CDR3 protein. This sample has approximately 180,000 distinct CDR3 sequences, with 74% found just once. The sample was naive CD4+ and CD8+ T cells sorted from blood, pooled from several donors. The source is a pool of human donors in good health; the sample pools cells from several healthy donors. The CDR3 runs from the conserved cysteine through the conserved F or W. D genes are given only for firm matches. Some rows have no size entry. The others give once, few or many, or a class for an expanded clone.

clone size,V gene,D gene,J gene,CDR3 length,CDR3 DNA,CDR3 protein
few,TRBV6-6,NA,TRBJ2-3,13,TGTGCCAGCAGTGGGGGTCTCACAGATACGCAGTATTTT,CASSGGLTDTQYF
NA,TRBV12-3/TRBV12-4,TRBD2,TRBJ2-1,19,TGTGCCAGCAGGGCATTGACTAGCGGAAGAATGAGCTCCTACAATGAGCAGTTCTTC,CASRALTSGRMSSYNEQFF
NA,TRBV29-1,NA,TRBJ1-2,16,TGCAGCGTTCGGGAGAGAGGGGGGCGCGGTGACTATGGCTACACCTTC,CSVRERGGRGDYGYTF
NA,TRBV12-3/TRBV12-4,NA,TRBJ1-1,14,TGTGCCAGCAGTTTCGTCCGAGGGAGCACTGAAGCTTTCTTT,CASSFVRGSTEAFF
NA,TRBV29-1,TRBD1,TRBJ2-1,16,TGCAGCGTTGAAGGTTTGGACAGGGGCGTCTACAATGAGCAGTTCTTC,CSVEGLDRGVYNEQFF
NA,TRBV5-1,NA,TRBJ2-7,16,TGCGCCAGCAGCTTGAAGGGGATGGTGAGCTCCTACGAGCAGTACTTC,CASSLKGMVSSYEQYF
NA,TRBV27,NA,TRBJ2-5,12,TGTGCCAGCAGTAACTTCCAAGAGACCCAGTACTTC,CASSNFQETQYF
NA,TRBV12-3/TRBV12-4,NA,TRBJ2-3,15,TGTGCCAGCAGTTCTCGCGGGGAGAACCTGGTGTGGCAGTATTTT,CASSSRGENLVWQYF
NA,TRBV20-1,NA,TRBJ2-3,12,TGCAGTGCTAGAACTAGCCCAGATACGCAGTATTTT,CSARTSPDTQYF
NA,TRBV5-1,TRBD2,TRBJ2-7,15,TGCGCCAGCAGCTTGGGACTAGCGGGAGCTAACGAGCAGTACTTC,CASSLGLAGANEQYF
once,TRBV5-1,TRBD2,TRBJ2-3,16,TGCGCCAGCAGCGGCGGACTAGCGGGGGCCACAGATACGCAGTATTTT,CASSGGLAGATDTQYF
NA,TRBV6-6,NA,TRBJ2-7,16,TGTGCCAGCAGTTACCCTCCAGGGAAGAGCTCCTACGAGCAGTACTTC,CASSYPPGKSSYEQYF
once,TRBV12-3/TRBV12-4,NA,TRBJ1-5,15,TGTGCCAGCAAACTTGACACCTTAAGCAATCAGCCCCAGCATTTT,CASKLDTLSNQPQHF
NA,TRBV6-2/TRBV6-3,NA,TRBJ1-2,15,TGTGCCAGCAGTTACTCGACCGGAGCTTTCTATGGCTACACCTTC,CASSYSTGAFYGYTF
NA,TRBV7-8,NA,TRBJ2-1,12,TGTGCCAGCAGCTCCGGGGACTATGAGCAGTTCTTC,CASSSGDYEQFF
few,TRBV19,NA,TRBJ1-1,15,TGTGCCAGTTTACGAAGACAGAGCATGAACACTGAAGCTTTCTTT,CASLRRQSMNTEAFF
NA,TRBV7-8,TRBD1,TRBJ2-7,14,TGTGCCAGCAGCGCGACAGGGGGTGTGAGCGAGCAGTACTTC,CASSATGGVSEQYF
once,TRBV6-2/TRBV6-3,TRBD2,TRBJ2-1,17,TGTGCCAGCAGTTACTCGTCTAGCGGGGGCCTGTACAATGAGCAGTTCTTC,CASSYSSSGGLYNEQFF
NA,TRBV29-1,TRBD2,TRBJ2-1,15,TGCAGCGTTGAAATGTTTGGACTAGCCTACAATGAGCAGTTCTTC,CSVEMFGLAYNEQFF
few,TRBV29-1,TRBD1,TRBJ1-2,13,TGCAGCGTTCCGGGACAGGGTGGCAATGGCTACACCTTC,CSVPGQGGNGYTF
NA,TRBV6-5,NA,TRBJ1-1,16,TGTGCCAGCAGTGGGTCCGTTGGGGAAATGAACACTGAAGCTTTCTTT,CASSGSVGEMNTEAFF
NA,TRBV27,NA,TRBJ2-1,14,TGTGCCAGCAGTTTATCCGGACAGTACAATGAGCAGTTCTTC,CASSLSGQYNEQFF
NA,TRBV11-2,NA,TRBJ2-1,13,TGTGCCAGCAGCTTAATCAAGTACAATGAGCAGTTCTTC,CASSLIKYNEQFF
NA,TRBV5-1,TRBD2,TRBJ2-7,16,TGCGCCAGCAGCCCTTGGGCCTACGGGAGGGAGTACGAGCAGTACTTC,CASSPWAYGREYEQYF
NA,TRBV5-4,TRBD2,TRBJ2-1,14,TGTGCCAGCAGCTTAGGCGGGAGGTTGGATGAGCAGTTCTTC,CASSLGGRLDEQFF
NA,TRBV19,NA,TRBJ2-3,14,TGTGCCAGTACCACCGGGGAGCGCACAGATACGCAGTATTTT,CASTTGERTDTQYF
NA,TRBV12-3/TRBV12-4,NA,TRBJ1-5,14,TGTGCCAGCAGTTTATTCCCAGCCAATCAGCCCCAGCATTTT,CASSLFPANQPQHF
NA,TRBV29-1,TRBD1,TRBJ1-1,12,TGCAGCGTACAACAGGGGGCCGGGGACGCTTTCTTT,CSVQQGAGDAFF
NA,TRBV5-1,TRBD2,TRBJ2-1,14,TGCGCCAGCAGCCAGACTAGCGGGTACAATGAGCAGTTCTTC,CASSQTSGYNEQFF
NA,TRBV11-2,NA,TRBJ1-2,16,TGTGCCAGCAGCTTAGTATCCCGAGCGTCTAACTATGGCTACACCTTC,CASSLVSRASNYGYTF
NA,TRBV29-1,NA,TRBJ1-1,10,TGCAGCGTTCATGGAGGGAAAGCTTTCTTT,CSVHGGKAFF
NA,TRBV29-1,TRBD1,TRBJ1-3,14,TGCAGCGGTCTCGGGACAGACTCTGGAAACACCATATATTTT,CSGLGTDSGNTIYF
NA,TRBV30,NA,TRBJ1-2,13,TGTGCCTGGAGTGTAATGGAGATTGATGGCTACACCTTC,CAWSVMEIDGYTF
NA,TRBV12-3/TRBV12-4,TRBD1,TRBJ1-4,14,TGTGCCAGCAGTTCGGACAGGGGGAATGAAAAACTGTTTTTT,CASSSDRGNEKLFF
NA,TRBV29-1,NA,TRBJ2-1,12,TGCAGCGCCGAACAGAAGTACAATGAGCAGTTCTTC,CSAEQKYNEQFF
NA,TRBV19,NA,TRBJ1-1,11,TGTGCCAGTCTTGGGAACACTGAAGCTTTCTTT,CASLGNTEAFF
NA,TRBV6-2/TRBV6-3,NA,TRBJ1-2,14,TGTGCCAGCAGTTACTCGAGACAGATGGAGGGCTACACCTTC,CASSYSRQMEGYTF
NA,TRBV30,TRBD2,TRBJ2-7,13,TGTGCCTTTAGCGGGAGCGTTCCCTACGAGCAGTACTTC,CAFSGSVPYEQYF
NA,TRBV30,NA,TRBJ2-1,14,TGTGCCTGCACCCGGGACCCAGGGGTTTATGAGCAGTTCTTC,CACTRDPGVYEQFF
once,TRBV30,NA,TRBJ2-3,15,TGTGCCTGCTCCAAAAACCAGGCCTCCGGAGATACGCAGTATTTT,CACSKNQASGDTQYF
NA,TRBV5-1,TRBD2,TRBJ2-3,13,TGCGCCAGCAGCTTGACCGAGCGGGGCCCGCAGTATTTT,CASSLTERGPQYF
NA,TRBV27,TRBD2,TRBJ2-1,16,TGTGCCAGCAGTCCCCAACCGGGAGGACATTACAATGAGCAGTTCTTC,CASSPQPGGHYNEQFF
NA,TRBV27,NA,TRBJ2-3,15,TGTGCCAGCAGTTTCCAAGCGGTCCCCACAGATACGCAGTATTTT,CASSFQAVPTDTQYF
NA,TRBV19,NA,TRBJ2-5,12,TGTGCCAGTAGTGCCCCGAGAGCGACCCAGTACTTC,CASSAPRATQYF
NA,TRBV30,NA,TRBJ1-1,15,TGTGCCTGGACTCTTCGGTTCCAGATAGGGACTGAAGCTTTCTTT,CAWTLRFQIGTEAFF
once,TRBV28,NA,TRBJ2-7,16,TGTGCCAGCAGCTCCATGATGGGAGCGATCTCCTACGAGCAGTACTTC,CASSSMMGAISYEQYF
once,TRBV5-4,NA,TRBJ2-7,15,TGTGCCAGCAGCCTCTTCGACGGCGTCTCCTACGAGCAGTACTTC,CASSLFDGVSYEQYF
NA,TRBV6-5,NA,TRBJ2-2,16,TGTGCCAGCAGTTACTGGGGGACACAGAACACCGGGGAGCTGTTTTTT,CASSYWGTQNTGELFF
NA,TRBV5-6,TRBD2,TRBJ2-7,16,TGTGCCAGCAGCTTGGGAGGCGGCGGGAGGTCGTACGAGCAGTACTTC,CASSLGGGGRSYEQYF
NA,TRBV10-3,TRBD2,TRBJ2-1,14,TGTGCCATCGCTAGCGGGTCGGACTACAATGAGCAGTTCTTC,CAIASGSDYNEQFF
NA,TRBV29-1,NA,TRBJ2-5,14,TGCAGCGTTGAAGGAGGGGCGAGACAAGAGACCCAGTACTTC,CSVEGGARQETQYF